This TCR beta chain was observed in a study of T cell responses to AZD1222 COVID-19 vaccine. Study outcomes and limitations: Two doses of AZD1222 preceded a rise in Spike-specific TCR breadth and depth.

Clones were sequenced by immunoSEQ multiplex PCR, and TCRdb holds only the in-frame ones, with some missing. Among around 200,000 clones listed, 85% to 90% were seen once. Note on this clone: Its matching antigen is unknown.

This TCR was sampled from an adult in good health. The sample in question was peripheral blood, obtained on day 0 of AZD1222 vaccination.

The CDR3 sequence: CASSHSTSGTYEQYF. The CDR3 bases are TGCGCCAGCAGCCATTCAACTAGCGGAACCTACGAGCAGTACTTC. The chain combines TRBV4-1 with TRBJ2-7; 8 bases are shared with TRBD2. With V trimmed by 3 bases and J by 2 bases, 6 bases remained unmatched. The CDR3 is 15 amino acids. Germline V gives CDR1 MGHRA, CDR2 YSYEKL.